Listed below are T cell receptor beta chains from one sample, sequenced in a study of cytomegalovirus exposure and HLA in healthy donors. Using immunoSEQ multiplex PCR, the repertoire was profiled, and TCRdb retains in-frame clones only, with some absent. The sample holds about 170,000 clones. Sequencing used PBMCs. The receptors were sampled from a woman between 18 and 29 years old in good health and CMV-seropositive. The CDR3 runs from the conserved cysteine through the conserved F or W. A D gene is named only where the DNA matches it firmly.

j_call v_call d_call cdr3_length cdr3_nt cdr3_aa
TRBJ2-1 TRBV7-6 TRBD2 17 TGTGCCAGCAGCTTAAAACTAGCGGAAGGAGGGTACAATGAGCAGTTCTTC CASSLKLAEGGYNEQFF
TRBJ2-2 TRBV15 - 19 TGTGCCACCAGCAGAGATGTTACAGGGGACTGGTCCGCGTCCGGGGAGCTGTTTTTT CATSRDVTGDWSASGELFF
TRBJ2-2 TRBV18 TRBD1 16 TGTGCCAGCTCACCAGTCAGGGGGCTGAACACCGGGGAGCTGTTTTTT CASSPVRGLNTGELFF
TRBJ2-6 TRBV6-1 - 13 TGTGCCAGCCGACAGCCGGGGGCCAACGTCCTGACTTTC CASRQPGANVLTF
TRBJ1-1 TRBV5-4 - 14 TGTGCCAGCAGCTTTTACACCCTGGACACTGAAGCTTTCTTT CASSFYTLDTEAFF
TRBJ2-4 TRBV19 - 14 TGTGCCAGTAGCAGCCTGAACAGCAAAAACATTCAGTACTTC CASSSLNSKNIQYF
TRBJ1-1 TRBV5-3 - 15 TGTGCCAGAAGCTTGGCGCTGGCAGTCGACACTGAAGCTTTCTTT CARSLALAVDTEAFF
TRBJ2-3 TRBV7-4 TRBD1 16 TGTGCCAGCAGCTTAGTCTGTGACAGGGGCACAGATACGCAGTATTTT CASSLVCDRGTDTQYF
TRBJ2-7 TRBV7-2 TRBD2 15 TGTGCCAGCAGCCAGACTAGCGGGGGGGGATACGAGCAGTACTTC CASSQTSGGGYEQYF
TRBJ2-2 TRBV4-2 TRBD2 16 TGTGCCAGCAGCCAAGTGCTAGCGGGGCAAACCGGGGAGCTGTTTTTT CASSQVLAGQTGELFF
TRBJ2-1 TRBV10-2 TRBD2 18 TGCGCCAGCAGTGAGTCCCTAGCGGGAGGGAGTACGTATCCTGAGCAGTTCTTC CASSESLAGGSTYPEQFF
TRBJ1-1 TRBV18 - 14 TGTGCCAGCTCACCAATCCCGGGGAACACTGAAGCTTTCTTT CASSPIPGNTEAFF
TRBJ1-2 TRBV6-1 TRBD1 17 TGTGCCAGCAGTGAACAAGTGACAGGGGGCTTTAACTATGGCTACACCTTC CASSEQVTGGFNYGYTF
TRBJ1-2 TRBV6-5 TRBD1 14 TGTGCCAGCAGTCCAGCCCGGGACAGGGGCGGCTACACCTTC CASSPARDRGGYTF
TRBJ2-5 TRBV7-7 TRBD2 16 TGTGCCAGCAGCTTAGGCGGTTTGGGGGAGGGAGAGACCCAGTACTTC CASSLGGLGEGETQYF
TRBJ1-2 TRBV19 - 14 TGTGCCAGTAGTATCTTTCAGGGTCAGGGAGGCTACACCTTC CASSIFQGQGGYTF
TRBJ1-2 TRBV2 TRBD1 14 TGTGCCAGCAGTGAACAAGGGGGCGCAGGGGGCTACACCTTC CASSEQGGAGGYTF
TRBJ2-7 TRBV30 TRBD1 14 TGTGCCTGTATACCGGGACAGGGGATGCGCGAGCAGTACTTC CACIPGQGMREQYF
TRBJ1-1 TRBV29-1 TRBD1 14 TGCAGCGTTGACCTGACAGGGGTTGGTACTGAAGCTTTCTTT CSVDLTGVGTEAFF
TRBJ1-5 TRBV6-9 - 12 TGTGCCAGCAGCCAGACTGCGCAACCCCAGCATTTT CASSQTAQPQHF
TRBJ2-2 TRBV4-1 TRBD1 16 TGCGCCAGCAGCCAAGGGGACAGGGACAATACCGGGGAGCTGTTTTTT CASSQGDRDNTGELFF
TRBJ1-2 TRBV11-2 - 12 TGTGCCAGCAGCGAAGGGGGATCGGTCTACACCTTC CASSEGGSVYTF
TRBJ1-2 TRBV7-9 - 12 TGTGCCAGCAGCAGACAGGACTATGGCTACACCTTC CASSRQDYGYTF
TRBJ1-5 TRBV6-6 TRBD1 15 TGTGCCAGCAGCCAACCCGACAGGGGCAATCAGCCCCAGCATTTT CASSQPDRGNQPQHF
TRBJ2-5 TRBV4-1 TRBD2 17 TGCGCCAGCAGCCAGACCCCTAGCGGGGGCATAGGGGAGACCCAGTACTTC CASSQTPSGGIGETQYF
TRBJ2-1 TRBV11-2 TRBD2 15 TGTGCCAGCAGCTTACCCCGGGACTACAACAATGAGCAGTTCTTC CASSLPRDYNNEQFF
TRBJ2-2 TRBV11-2 TRBD2 18 TGTGCCAGCAGCCACGGACTAGCGGGAGAATTCGCGCCCGGGGAGCTGTTTTTT CASSHGLAGEFAPGELFF
TRBJ2-3 TRBV5-1 - 15 TGCGCCAGCAGCTTGGGCGGGACTTTAAGGGATACGCAGTATTTT CASSLGGTLRDTQYF
TRBJ2-7 TRBV5-1 - 12 TGCGCCAGCAGCCCGAGCTCCTACGAGCAGTACTTC CASSPSSYEQYF
TRBJ2-1 TRBV7-9 TRBD2 14 TGTGCCAGCAGCAAGAGTAGACTAGCGGGAGACGAGTTCTTC CASSKSRLAGDEFF
TRBJ2-3 TRBV6-1 TRBD2 14 TGTGCCAGCACTCCCAGCGGGAGGACGGGTACGCAGTATTTT CASTPSGRTGTQYF
TRBJ2-7 TRBV4-1 TRBD2 17 TGCGCCAGCAGCCAAGATGGGGGCCTAGCGGGAGGATCCGAGCAGTACTTC CASSQDGGLAGGSEQYF
TRBJ1-4 TRBV19 TRBD1 13 TGTGCCACCGCGATGACAGGGTTTGAAAAACTGTTTTTT CATAMTGFEKLFF
TRBJ2-7 TRBV27 TRBD2 16 TGTGCCAGCAGTTTAGGGAGGGACTTCCAGGTCTGGGAGCAGTACTTC CASSLGRDFQVWEQYF
TRBJ2-3 TRBV11-1 TRBD2 16 TGTGCCAGCAGCTTAGGGCTAGCGGGGGGGGCAGATACGCAGTATTTT CASSLGLAGGADTQYF
TRBJ2-1 TRBV6-5 - 12 TGTGCCAGCAGAAGCCAGGGCGATGAGCAGTTCTTC CASRSQGDEQFF
TRBJ2-3 TRBV5-1 - 13 TGCGCCAGCAGCGGGGGGAGCACAGATACGCAGTATTTT CASSGGSTDTQYF
TRBJ1-2 TRBV14 - 13 TGTGCCAGCAGTCACGGTAATAACTATGGCTACACCTTC CASSHGNNYGYTF
TRBJ1-1 TRBV6-1 TRBD1 15 TGTGCCAGCAGTCAAGAATACAGGGGAGCGACTGAAGCTTTCTTT CASSQEYRGATEAFF
TRBJ2-7 TRBV5-8 - 15 TGTGCCAGCAGCTTGACATTTCACACCTCCTACGAGCAGTACTTC CASSLTFHTSYEQYF
TRBJ2-3 TRBV27 - 15 TGTGCCACCCGCGGAAGGACAGACGGCACAGATACGCAGTATTTT CATRGRTDGTDTQYF
TRBJ2-7 TRBV29-1 TRBD2 16 TGCAGCGTGCAAGGTGGTGGAGCGGGAGGAACCTACGAGCAGTACTTC CSVQGGGAGGTYEQYF
TRBJ2-2 TRBV10-3 TRBD2 16 TGTGCCATCAGACCGGGACTAGACGTCGGAAACGGGGAGCTGTTTTTT CAIRPGLDVGNGELFF
TRBJ2-3 TRBV7-9 TRBD2 15 TGTGCCAGCAGCTTGGGACTAAAGTATCCAGATACGCAGTATTTT CASSLGLKYPDTQYF
TRBJ1-2 TRBV2 TRBD1 12 TGTGCCAGCAGGACAGGGCGGGATGGCTACACCTTC CASRTGRDGYTF
TRBJ2-6 TRBV10-1 - 20 TGCGCCAGCAAGGTGGACTCAAAGAAGGTATCCAGCTCTGGGGCCAACGTCCTGACTTTC CASKVDSKKVSSSGANVLTF
TRBJ2-1 TRBV19 TRBD2 14 TGTGCCAGTAGTCCTGGGGGAGGGAACAATGAGCAGTTCTTC CASSPGGGNNEQFF
TRBJ2-2 TRBV11-2 - 18 TGTGCCAGCAGCTTTCGTGTACAGCATATTACGAACACCGGGGAGCTGTTTTTT CASSFRVQHITNTGELFF
TRBJ1-1 TRBV19 TRBD1 15 TGTGCCAGTAAGGTACAGGGGGGTCGGGGCACTGAAGCTTTCTTT CASKVQGGRGTEAFF
TRBJ1-2 TRBV2 TRBD1 15 TGTGCCAGCAGGGGATTGGGACAGGGACTTGATGGCTACACCTTC CASRGLGQGLDGYTF
TRBJ1-1 TRBV30 - 15 TGTGCCTGGAGTGCCCGGGCTAGCATGAACACTGAAGCTTTCTTT CAWSARASMNTEAFF
TRBJ2-2 TRBV9 - 15 TGTGCCAGCAGCCCCCCGCAAACTAACACCGGGGAGCTGTTTTTT CASSPPQTNTGELFF
TRBJ1-4 TRBV5-1 TRBD1 15 TGCGCCAGCAGCACAGGACAGGGGGGGAATGAAAAACTGTTTTTT CASSTGQGGNEKLFF
TRBJ1-1 TRBV6-1 - 14 TGTGCCAGCAGCCGACAGCCCCTAAACACTGAAGCTTTCTTT CASSRQPLNTEAFF
TRBJ1-5 TRBV7-6 TRBD1 18 TGTGCCAGCAGCCGCTCGCTTCGGGACAGGGGAGAGGATCAGCCCCAGCATTTT CASSRSLRDRGEDQPQHF
TRBJ1-5 TRBV7-2 - 18 TGTGCCAGCAGCTCTCCTTTGGACAATTCGATTGGCAATCAGCCCCAGCATTTT CASSSPLDNSIGNQPQHF
TRBJ1-1 TRBV6-5 - 15 TGTGCCAGCAGTCTGGGAGGGGGGGGGAACACTGAAGCTTTCTTT CASSLGGGGNTEAFF
TRBJ1-4 TRBV13 - 14 TGTGCCAGCAGCTCCGCCGGGACTAATGAAAAACTGTTTTTT CASSSAGTNEKLFF
TRBJ1-1 TRBV6-5 TRBD1 14 TGTGCCAGCAGAGGGGGACAGGGCCCCACTGAAGCTTTCTTT CASRGGQGPTEAFF